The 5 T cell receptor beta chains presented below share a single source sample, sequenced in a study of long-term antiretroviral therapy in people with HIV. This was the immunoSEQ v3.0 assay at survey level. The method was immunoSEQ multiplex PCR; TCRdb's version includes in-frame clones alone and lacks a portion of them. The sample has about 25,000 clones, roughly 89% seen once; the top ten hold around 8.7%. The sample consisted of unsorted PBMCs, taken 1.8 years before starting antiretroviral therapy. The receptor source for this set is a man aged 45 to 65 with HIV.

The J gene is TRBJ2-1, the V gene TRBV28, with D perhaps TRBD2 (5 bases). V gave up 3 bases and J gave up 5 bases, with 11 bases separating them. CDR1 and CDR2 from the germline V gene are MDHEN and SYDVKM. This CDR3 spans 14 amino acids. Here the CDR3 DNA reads TGTGCCAGCAGTTTGATGGGGAGTAACAATGAGCAGTTCTTC. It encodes CASSLMGSNNEQFF. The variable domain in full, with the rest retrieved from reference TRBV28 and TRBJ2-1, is DVKVTQSSRYLVKRTGEKVFLECVQDMDHENMFWYRQDPGLGLRLIYFSYDVKMKEKGDIPEGYSVSREKKERFSLILESASTNQTSMYLCASSLMGSNNEQFFGPGTRLTVL.

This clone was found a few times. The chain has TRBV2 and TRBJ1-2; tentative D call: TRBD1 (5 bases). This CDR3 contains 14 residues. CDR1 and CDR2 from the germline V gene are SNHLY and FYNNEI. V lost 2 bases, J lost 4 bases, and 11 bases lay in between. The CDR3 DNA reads TGTGCCAGCAGTGAATTTGCAGGGACCTATGGCTACACCTTC. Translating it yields CASSEFAGTYGYTF.

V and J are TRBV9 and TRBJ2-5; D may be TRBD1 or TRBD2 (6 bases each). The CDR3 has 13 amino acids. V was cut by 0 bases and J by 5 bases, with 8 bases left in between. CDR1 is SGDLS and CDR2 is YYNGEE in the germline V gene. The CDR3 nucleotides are TGTGCCAGCAGCGTAGCGGGGGCCGAGACCCAGTACTTC. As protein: CASSVAGAETQYF.

CDR3 sequence reads: CASSEDISSGNTIYF. The CDR3 nucleotides are TGTGCCAGCAGTGAAGATATTAGCTCTGGAAACACCATATATTTT. The J gene is TRBJ1-3, the V gene TRBV6-1; unclear D gene. Germline CDR1 is MNHNS and CDR2 is SASEGT. The CDR3 totals 15 residues. V was clipped by 1 base and J by 0 bases, with 7 bases between them.

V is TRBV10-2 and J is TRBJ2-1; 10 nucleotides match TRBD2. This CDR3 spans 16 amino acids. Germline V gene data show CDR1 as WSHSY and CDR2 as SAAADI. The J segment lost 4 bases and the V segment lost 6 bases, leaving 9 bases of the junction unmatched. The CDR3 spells CASSNERGGTYNEQFF. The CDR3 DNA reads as TGCGCCAGCAGCAACGAGCGGGGGGGTACTTACAATGAGCAGTTCTTC.